Below, one TCR beta chain is given with its context. The antigen it binds to is not known. Per-nucleotide qualities are absent, and no much larger clonotype sits a single base away. This entry belongs to a study of blood T cell repertoires in COVID-19 (dated by TCRdb to 2018 to 2021). Background for the entire study: Samples covering the acute and convalescent phases of COVID-19 were provided by collaborators in the United States, Italy and Spain. HLA class I and class II types, where available, came from metadata supplied by the sample provider rather than from assay-based typing. The dataset comprised deeply sampled blood TCRbeta repertoires from subjects exposed to, actively infected with, or recovered from COVID-19. The repertoires were released in a freely available public database meant as a resource for research on the immune response to SARS-CoV-2. The material from the prospective study consisted of cDNA or gDNA derived from T cells, B-cell-depleted T cells, or PBMCs. Sample metadata almost always included a de-identified subject ID, COVID-19 status, age in years and sex. Samples were obtained from the ongoing ImmuneRACE study (first 160 participants) and from roughly 1,300 subjects provided by 6 global collaborators. Results and caveats for the whole study, not just this receptor: The amount of clinical and demographic metadata varied by source and participant and was provided uncurated.

Whole blood was collected in K2EDTA tubes by collaborating institutions according to the institutions' own protocols. For TCRbeta analysis, collaborators shipped samples in one of three forms: frozen whole blood, isolated PBMCs, or DNA extracted from either of those sample types. From its cysteine to its phenylalanine, the CDR3 spans 16 amino acids. Just the 48-base CDR3 DNA is kept, in frame starting at base 1. Trimming accounts for 3 bases at V and 2 bases at J, while the number of junction bases matched to no gene is 8. CDR1 KGHSH and CDR2 LQKENI are derived from the germline V gene. TCRbeta CDR3 regions were amplified from genomic DNA using the immunoSEQ Assay, a bias-controlled multiplex PCR. The published analysis was carried out like this. Within the assay, amplification of reference gene primers was used to estimate how many nucleated cells each sample contained. To quantify the absolute abundance of each unique TCRbeta CDR3 rearrangement, sequence reads were collapsed and filtered. For each sample, productive Simpson clonality was calculated by taking the square root of Simpson's diversity index across productive rearrangements. TCRdb holds this immuneACCESS table with in-frame rearrangements only. Some clones are missing; in checked studies, unresolved V genes explain under half, and the rest has no known cause. Clone size and V and J calls were adopted from that table, with D and trimming inferred from the DNA. The sample table holds 50,000 to 85,000 clones, of which roughly nine tenths were seen once. 7.3% of the sample is held by the ten biggest clonotypes.

Source material: peripheral blood. The sequence is built from TRBV18 and TRBJ2-7, with TRBD2 matching 9 junction bases. The receptor's source is a human donor in a cohort sampled during active COVID-19. The base sequence is TGTGCCAGCTCACCCTCAGCGGGAGGCCACCCCTACGAGCAGTACTTC. Its coded protein is CASSPSAGGHPYEQYF.